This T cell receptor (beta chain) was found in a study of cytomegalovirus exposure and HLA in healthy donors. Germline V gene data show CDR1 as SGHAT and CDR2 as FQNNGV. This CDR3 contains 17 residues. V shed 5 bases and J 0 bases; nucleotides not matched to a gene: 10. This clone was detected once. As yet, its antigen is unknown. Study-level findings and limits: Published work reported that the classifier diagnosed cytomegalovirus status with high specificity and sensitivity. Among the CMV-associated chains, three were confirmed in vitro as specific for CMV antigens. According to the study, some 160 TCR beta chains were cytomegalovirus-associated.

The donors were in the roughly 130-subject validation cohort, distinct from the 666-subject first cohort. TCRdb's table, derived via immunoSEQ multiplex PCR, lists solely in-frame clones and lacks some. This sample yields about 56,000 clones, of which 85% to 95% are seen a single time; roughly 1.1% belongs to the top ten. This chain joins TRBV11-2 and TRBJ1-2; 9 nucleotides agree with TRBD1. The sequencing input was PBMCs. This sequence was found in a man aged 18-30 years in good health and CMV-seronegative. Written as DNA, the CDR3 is TGTGCCAGCAGCCACTCCGGGACAGGGAGCCCTAACTATGGCTACACCTTC. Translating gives CASSHSGTGSPNYGYTF.